This T cell receptor (beta chain) appears in the sequencing data of a study of T cell clones after liver transplantation (dated by TCRdb to the late 2010s). About the full investigation: Samples were obtained from ITN030ST, a randomized trial in which withdrawal of immunosuppression was attempted within 2 years of liver transplantation. Blood samples were collected pre-transplant, pre-randomization before withdrawal, and post-randomization after either complete withdrawal or failed withdrawal. Of the eight recipients, three were HCV-positive, while the remaining recipients had been transplanted for non-autoimmune, non-viral indications. As an antigen-independent comparator for the donor-reactive sequences, third party-reactive TCRbeta sequences from pre-transplant MLRs were identified as well. Of the 8 liver transplant recipients making up the studied cohort, 3 were classified as tolerant and 5 as non-tolerant. To count as tolerant, a recipient had to stay completely off immunosuppression for at least one year without liver enzymes climbing beyond twice the upper limit of normal. No induction therapy was given to the subjects, and standard immunosuppression was administered until randomization at 12-24 months post-transplant. After a pre-transplant mixed lymphocyte reaction, TCRbeta sequencing was used to pinpoint donor-reactive T cell clones, which were subsequently tracked in post-transplant blood. What the authors observed across the whole study: Because of small, heterogeneous patient numbers and non-standardized post-transplant time points, the conclusions were only preliminary. Without allograft tissue specimens, donor-reactive T cells may have migrated into the graft rather than being deleted. Once repertoire turnover was taken into account, donor-reactive detection showed a significant reduction for CD4 in 7 of 8 subjects and for CD8 in 8 of 8. In most of the 8 subjects, regardless of tolerance or HCV status, circulating donor-reactive CD4 TCRbeta sequences dropped significantly post-transplant. Low numbers of available donor cells limited the measurable donor-reactive repertoire in a couple of subjects. A greater decline was seen for donor-reactive sequences than for third party-reactive sequences, suggesting partial antigen-specific deletion unrelated to withdrawal success.

Frozen genomic DNA underwent high-throughput TCRbeta CDR3 sequencing by immunoSEQ, including PCR amplification, mapping, bias correction and internal controls. As for the authors' bioinformatics: Only productive rearrangements were retained, and each unique TCRbeta sequence was defined by its CDR3 nucleotide sequence together with its V and J gene. Donor-reactive sequences required at least 5-fold expansion in CFSE-low cells versus unstimulated pre-transplant cells and at least 0.01% frequency. Minimum frequency thresholds were set for each subject on the basis of the unstimulated sample with the lowest template count, so that a detection power of at least 90% was ensured. Jensen-Shannon divergence between the top 1000 TCRbeta sequences post- versus pre-transplant served as the measure of repertoire turnover. Changes in detection of donor-reactive sequences were assessed with two-sided Fisher's exact tests. What TCRdb holds here is the immuneACCESS table cut down to in-frame rearrangements. Part of the clones is not present; checked against another copy, under half of the missing clones reflect an unresolved V gene, and the others are unexplained. V, J and clone size are those of that table, while D and trimming were read from the DNA. This sample comprises about 20,000 clones, approximately 95% of them detected only once. 25% of the sample comes from the top ten.

As for this clone: This clone's antigen is unknown. Base quality data are lacking; no much larger clone is found one base away.

Thawed unstimulated PBMCs were stained for CD3, CD4 and CD8 and FACS-sorted into CD3+CD4+ and CD3+CD8+ populations. All 8 studied subjects were randomized to immunosuppression withdrawal. Genomic DNA was isolated with the Qiagen DNeasy Blood and Tissue Kit. The trim is 4 bases for V and 7 bases for J, with a gap of 16 bases between the germline ends. Per the germline V gene (reference sequence), SEHNR is the CDR1 and FQNEAQ is the CDR2. Its CDR3 holds 14 amino acids, cysteine through phenylalanine. Only CDR3 DNA remains: 42 bases, in frame from the first base. This clonotype originated in a human patient who received a liver transplant. Some T cells may derive from the graft donor when a transplant has been performed. This chain is built from TRBV7-9 and TRBJ2-5; no D gene can be assigned with confidence. Sample: CD8+ T cells from blood, taken approximately 27 months after liver transplant. The CDR3 loop reads CASSSQTGQRTQYF. The DNA reads as follows: TGTGCCAGCAGCTCTCAGACCGGGCAGAGGACCCAGTACTTC. Joined to the reference TRBV7-9 and TRBJ2-5 proteins, this CDR3 gives the full variable domain: DTGVSQNPRHKITKRGQNVTFRCDPISEHNRLYWYRQTLGQGPEFLTYFQNEAQLEKSRLLSDRFSAERPKGSFSTLEIQRTEQGDSAMYLCASSSQTGQRTQYFGPGTRLLVL.